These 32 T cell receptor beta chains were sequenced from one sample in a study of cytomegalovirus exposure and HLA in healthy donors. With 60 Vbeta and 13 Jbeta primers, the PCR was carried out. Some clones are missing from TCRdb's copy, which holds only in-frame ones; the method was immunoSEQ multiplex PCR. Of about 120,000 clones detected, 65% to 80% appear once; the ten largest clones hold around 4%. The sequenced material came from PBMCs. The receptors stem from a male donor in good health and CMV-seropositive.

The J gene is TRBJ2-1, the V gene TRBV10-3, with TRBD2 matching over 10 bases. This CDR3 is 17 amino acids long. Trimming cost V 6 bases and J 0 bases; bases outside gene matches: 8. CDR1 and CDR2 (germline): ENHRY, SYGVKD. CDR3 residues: CAIRKQAGGSSYNEQFF. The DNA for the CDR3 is TGTGCCATCAGGAAACAAGCGGGAGGGAGCTCCTACAATGAGCAGTTCTTC.

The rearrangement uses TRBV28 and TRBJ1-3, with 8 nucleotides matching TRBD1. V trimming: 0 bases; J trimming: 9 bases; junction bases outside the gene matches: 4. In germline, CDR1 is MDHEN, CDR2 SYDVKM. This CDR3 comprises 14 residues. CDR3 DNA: TGTGCCAGCAGTTTATGGGGACAGGATAGCACCATATATTTT. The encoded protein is CASSLWGQDSTIYF.

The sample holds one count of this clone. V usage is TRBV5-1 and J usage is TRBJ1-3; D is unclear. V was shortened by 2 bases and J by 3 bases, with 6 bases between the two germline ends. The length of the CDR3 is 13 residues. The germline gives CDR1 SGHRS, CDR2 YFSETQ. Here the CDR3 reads CASSLEDGNTIYF. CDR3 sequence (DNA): TGCGCCAGCAGCTTAGAGGATGGAAACACCATATATTTT.

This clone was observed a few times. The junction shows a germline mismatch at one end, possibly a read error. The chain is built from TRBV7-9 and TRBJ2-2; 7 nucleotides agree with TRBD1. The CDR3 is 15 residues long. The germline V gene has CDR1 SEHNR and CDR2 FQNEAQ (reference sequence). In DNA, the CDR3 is TGTTCCAGCAGCCCGACAGGGAAATACTTCGGGGAGCTGTTTTTT. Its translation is CSSSPTGKYFGELFF.

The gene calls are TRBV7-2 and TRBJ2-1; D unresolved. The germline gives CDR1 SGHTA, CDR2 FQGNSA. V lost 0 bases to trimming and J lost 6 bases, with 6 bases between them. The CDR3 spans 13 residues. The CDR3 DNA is TGTGCCAGCAGCTTAGCGCGAGGCAATGAGCAGTTCTTC. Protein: CASSLARGNEQFF.

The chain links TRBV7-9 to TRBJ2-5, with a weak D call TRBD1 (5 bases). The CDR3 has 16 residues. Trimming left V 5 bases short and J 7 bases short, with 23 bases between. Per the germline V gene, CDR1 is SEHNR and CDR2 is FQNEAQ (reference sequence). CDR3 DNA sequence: TGTGCCAGCAGCGCCGAGACGTCGGCGGACACAGGGACCCAGTACTTC. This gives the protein CASSAETSADTGTQYF.

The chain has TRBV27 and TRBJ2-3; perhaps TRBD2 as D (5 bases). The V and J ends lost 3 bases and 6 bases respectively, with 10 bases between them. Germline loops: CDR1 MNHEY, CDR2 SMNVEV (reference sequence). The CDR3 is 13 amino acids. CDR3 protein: CASSFTSSDTQYF. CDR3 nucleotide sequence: TGTGCCAGCAGTTTCACTAGTTCTGATACGCAGTATTTT.

The chain's CDR3 is CASSSTGATYEQYF. The CDR3 DNA sequence: TGTGCCAGCAGCTCCACAGGGGCTACCTACGAGCAGTACTTC. V is TRBV7-2 and J is TRBJ2-5, with 7 bases lining up with TRBD1. The end of the DNA fits TRBJ2-7 better, so the J call may be wrong. This CDR3 is 14 amino acids long. Per the germline V gene, CDR1 is SGHTA and CDR2 is FQGNSA.

The chain's CDR3 is CAWTSDRRHSPLHF. The DNA of the CDR3 is TGTGCCTGGACCTCGGACAGAAGACATTCACCCCTCCACTTT. This chain links TRBV30 with TRBJ1-6, with D perhaps matching TRBD1 (6 bases). This CDR3 region has 14 residues. Germline assignment: CDR1 GTSNPN and CDR2 SVGIG (reference sequence). V was pared by 4 bases and J by 8 bases, with 15 bases between. The variable domain in full, completed from reference TRBV30 and TRBJ1-6, reads SQTIHQWPATLVQPVGSPLSLECTVEGTSNPNLYWYRQAAGRGLQLLFYSVGIGQISSEVPQNLSASRPQDRQFILSSKKLLLSDSGFYLCAWTSDRRHSPLHFGNGTRLTVT.

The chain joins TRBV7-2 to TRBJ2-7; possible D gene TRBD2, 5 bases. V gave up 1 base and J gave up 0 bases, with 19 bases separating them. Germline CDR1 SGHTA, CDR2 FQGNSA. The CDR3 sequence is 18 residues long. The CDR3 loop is CASSLEFPSQLGSYEQYF. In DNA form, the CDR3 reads TGTGCCAGCAGCTTAGAGTTTCCTAGCCAGTTGGGCTCCTACGAGCAGTACTTC.

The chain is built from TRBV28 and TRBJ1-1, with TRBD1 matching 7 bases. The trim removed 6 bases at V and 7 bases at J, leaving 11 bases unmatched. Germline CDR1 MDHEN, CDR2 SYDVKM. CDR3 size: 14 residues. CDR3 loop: CASRPGQTFYEAFF. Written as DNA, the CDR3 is TGTGCCAGCAGGCCGGGACAGACATTTTATGAAGCTTTCTTT.

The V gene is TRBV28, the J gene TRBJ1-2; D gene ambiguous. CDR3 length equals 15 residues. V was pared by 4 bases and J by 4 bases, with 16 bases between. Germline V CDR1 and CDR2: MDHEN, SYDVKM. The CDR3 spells CASSSPEGRVYGYTF. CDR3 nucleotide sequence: TGTGCCAGCAGTTCCCCTGAAGGGCGGGTCTATGGCTACACCTTC.

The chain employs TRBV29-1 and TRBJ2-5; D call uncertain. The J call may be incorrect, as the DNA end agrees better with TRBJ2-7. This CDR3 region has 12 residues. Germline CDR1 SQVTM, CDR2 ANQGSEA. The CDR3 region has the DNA TGCAGCGTTGTTCCGGAGTGGAACGAGCAGTACTTC. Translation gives CSVVPEWNEQYF.

In DNA, the CDR3 is TGTGCCAGCAGTGAAGAGGGAGGTAATCAGCCCCAGCATTTT. The encoded protein is CASSEEGGNQPQHF. This chain joins TRBV2 and TRBJ1-5; unclear D gene. CDR1 is SNHLY and CDR2 is FYNNEI in the germline V gene. Trimming took 1 base from V and 4 from J, leaving 8 bases between them. CDR3 length: 14 residues. Combining the CDR3 with reference TRBV2 and TRBJ1-5 gives the whole variable domain EPEVTQTPSHQVTQMGQEVILRCVPISNHLYFYWYRQILGQKVEFLVSFYNNEISEKSEIFDDQFSVERPDGSNFTLKIRSTKLEDSAMYFCASSEEGGNQPQHFGDGTRLSIL.

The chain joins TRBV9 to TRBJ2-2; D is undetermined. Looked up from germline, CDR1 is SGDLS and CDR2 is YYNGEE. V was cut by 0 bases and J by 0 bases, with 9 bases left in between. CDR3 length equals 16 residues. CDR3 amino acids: CASSVELGSNTGELFF. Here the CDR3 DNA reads TGTGCCAGCAGCGTAGAACTGGGCTCGAACACCGGGGAGCTGTTTTTT.

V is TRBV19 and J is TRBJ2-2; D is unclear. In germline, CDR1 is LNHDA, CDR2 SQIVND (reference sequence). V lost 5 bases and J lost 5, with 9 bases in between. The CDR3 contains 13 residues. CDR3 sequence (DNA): TGTGCCAGTAGTGCCGGTCGTACCGGGGAGCTGTTTTTT. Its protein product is CASSAGRTGELFF.

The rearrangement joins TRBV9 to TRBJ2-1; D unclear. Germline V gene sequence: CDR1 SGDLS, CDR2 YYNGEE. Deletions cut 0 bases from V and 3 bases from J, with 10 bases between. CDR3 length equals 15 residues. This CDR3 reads CASSVVAASYNEQFF. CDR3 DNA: TGTGCCAGCAGCGTAGTCGCGGCTAGCTACAATGAGCAGTTCTTC.

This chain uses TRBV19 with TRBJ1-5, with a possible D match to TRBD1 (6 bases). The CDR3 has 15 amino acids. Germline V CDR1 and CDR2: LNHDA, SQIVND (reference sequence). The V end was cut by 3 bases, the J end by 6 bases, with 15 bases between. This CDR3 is CASSISGTGIQPQHF. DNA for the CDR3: TGTGCCAGTAGTATCTCAGGAACAGGGATTCAGCCCCAGCATTTT.

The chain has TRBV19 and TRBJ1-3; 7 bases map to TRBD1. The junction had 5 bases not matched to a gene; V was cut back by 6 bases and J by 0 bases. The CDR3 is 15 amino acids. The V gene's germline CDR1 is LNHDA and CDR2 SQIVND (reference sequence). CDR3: CASSQGQDSGNTIYF. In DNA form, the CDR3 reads TGTGCCAGTAGCCAAGGACAGGACTCTGGAAACACCATATATTTT.

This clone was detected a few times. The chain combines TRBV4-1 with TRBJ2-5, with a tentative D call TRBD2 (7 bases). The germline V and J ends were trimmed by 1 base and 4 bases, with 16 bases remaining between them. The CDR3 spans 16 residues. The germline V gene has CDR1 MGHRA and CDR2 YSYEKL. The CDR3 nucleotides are TGCGCCAGCAGCCAAGGCGACGGGGGGCGCTTAGAGACCCAGTACTTC. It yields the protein CASSQGDGGRLETQYF.

The CDR3 region is CASSLFSGSSYNSPLHF. As DNA, the CDR3 is TGTGCCAGCAGTTTATTCTCCGGGAGCTCCTATAATTCACCCCTCCACTTT. The genes are TRBV28 and TRBJ1-6; no firm D call. Per the germline V gene, CDR1 is MDHEN and CDR2 is SYDVKM. CDR3 size: 17 residues. The V gene lost 1 base and the J gene lost 0 bases, with 10 bases spanning the gap.

CDR3 bases: TGTGCCAGCAGTTTGGGGACTAGCGAGGTGGATACGCAGTATTTT. This encodes CASSLGTSEVDTQYF. The genes are TRBV27 and TRBJ2-3; TRBD2 agrees at 10 bases. V shed 3 bases and J 6 bases; nucleotides not matched to a gene: 6. The CDR3 runs to 15 residues. Looked up from germline, CDR1 is MNHEY and CDR2 is SMNVEV (reference sequence).

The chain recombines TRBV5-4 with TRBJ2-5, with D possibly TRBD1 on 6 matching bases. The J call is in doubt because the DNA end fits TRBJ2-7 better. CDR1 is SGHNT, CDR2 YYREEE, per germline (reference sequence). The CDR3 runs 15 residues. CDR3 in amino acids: CASSLAPGVSYEQYF. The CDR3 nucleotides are TGTGCCAGCAGCTTGGCGCCAGGGGTCTCCTACGAGCAGTACTTC.

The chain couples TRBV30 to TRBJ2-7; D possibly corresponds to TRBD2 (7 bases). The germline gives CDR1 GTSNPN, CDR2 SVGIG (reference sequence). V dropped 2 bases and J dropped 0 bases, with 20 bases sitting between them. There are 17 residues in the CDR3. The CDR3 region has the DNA TGTGCCTGGAGTCCGAGGGGGGGGTCGGAAAGCTCCTACGAGCAGTACTTC. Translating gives CAWSPRGGSESSYEQYF.

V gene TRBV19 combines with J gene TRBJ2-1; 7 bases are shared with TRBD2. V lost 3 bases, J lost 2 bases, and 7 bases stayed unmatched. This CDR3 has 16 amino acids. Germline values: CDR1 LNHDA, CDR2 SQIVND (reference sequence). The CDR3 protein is CASSISNGGAYNEQFF. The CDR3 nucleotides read TGTGCCAGTAGTATCAGCAATGGGGGGGCCTACAATGAGCAGTTCTTC.

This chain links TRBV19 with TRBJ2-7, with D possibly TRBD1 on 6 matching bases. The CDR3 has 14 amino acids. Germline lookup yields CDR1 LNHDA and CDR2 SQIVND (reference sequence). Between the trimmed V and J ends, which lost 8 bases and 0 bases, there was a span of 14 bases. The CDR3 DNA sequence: TGTGCCAGTGGTAAATGGGACATCTCCTACGAGCAGTACTTC. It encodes CASGKWDISYEQYF.

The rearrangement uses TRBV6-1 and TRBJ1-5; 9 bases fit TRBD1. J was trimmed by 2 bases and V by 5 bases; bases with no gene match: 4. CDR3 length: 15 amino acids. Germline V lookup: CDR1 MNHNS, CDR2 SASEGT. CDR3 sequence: CASSRQGVRNQPQHF. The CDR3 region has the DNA TGTGCCAGCAGTAGACAGGGGGTCCGCAATCAGCCCCAGCATTTT.

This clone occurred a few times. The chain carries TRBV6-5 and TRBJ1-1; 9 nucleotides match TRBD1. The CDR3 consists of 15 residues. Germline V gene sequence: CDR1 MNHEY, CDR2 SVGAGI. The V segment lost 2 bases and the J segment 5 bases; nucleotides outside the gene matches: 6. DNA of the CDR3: TGTGCCAGCAGTTACACGCCCGACAGGGGGACTGAAGCTTTCTTT. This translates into CASSYTPDRGTEAFF.

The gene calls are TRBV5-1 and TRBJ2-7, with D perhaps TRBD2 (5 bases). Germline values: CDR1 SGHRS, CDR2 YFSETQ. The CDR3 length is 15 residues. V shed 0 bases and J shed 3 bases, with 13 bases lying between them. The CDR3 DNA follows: TGCGCCAGCAGCTTGGCGGGTAGCGATATCTACGAGCAGTACTTC. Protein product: CASSLAGSDIYEQYF.

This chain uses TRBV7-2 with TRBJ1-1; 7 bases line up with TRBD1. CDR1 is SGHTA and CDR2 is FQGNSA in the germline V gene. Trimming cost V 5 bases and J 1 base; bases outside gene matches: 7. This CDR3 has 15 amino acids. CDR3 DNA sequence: TGTGCCAGCAGCCACGGGAACAGGGGGAACACTGAAGCTTTCTTT. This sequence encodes CASSHGNRGNTEAFF.

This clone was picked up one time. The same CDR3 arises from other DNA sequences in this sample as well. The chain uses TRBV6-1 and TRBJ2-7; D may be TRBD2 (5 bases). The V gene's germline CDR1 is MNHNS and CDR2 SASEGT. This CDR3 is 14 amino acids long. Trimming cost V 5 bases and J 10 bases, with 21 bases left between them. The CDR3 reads CASSLSRGTRAQYF. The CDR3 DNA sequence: TGTGCCAGCAGTCTAAGTAGAGGTACGAGGGCACAGTACTTC.

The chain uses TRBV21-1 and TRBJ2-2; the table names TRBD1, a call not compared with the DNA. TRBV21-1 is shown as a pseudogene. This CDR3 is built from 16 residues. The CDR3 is CASSKPQGAWTGELFF. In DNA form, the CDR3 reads TGTGCCAGCAGCAAACCGCAGGGGGCCTGGACCGGGGAGCTGTTTTTT.